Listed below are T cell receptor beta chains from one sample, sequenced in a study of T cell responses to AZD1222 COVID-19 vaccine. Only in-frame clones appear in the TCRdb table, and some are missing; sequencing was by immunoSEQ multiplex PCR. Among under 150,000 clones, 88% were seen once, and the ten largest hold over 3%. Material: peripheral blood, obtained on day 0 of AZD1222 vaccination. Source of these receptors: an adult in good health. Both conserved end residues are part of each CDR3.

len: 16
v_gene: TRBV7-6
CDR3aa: CASSHIAGGRGDTQYF

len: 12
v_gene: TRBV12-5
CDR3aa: CASGFWDTEAFF

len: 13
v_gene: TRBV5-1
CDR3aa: CASSSGQNQPQHF

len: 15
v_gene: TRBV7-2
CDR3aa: CASSLDKGQSQPQHF

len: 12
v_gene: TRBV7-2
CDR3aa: CASSRGYNEQFF

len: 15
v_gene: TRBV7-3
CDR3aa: CASSHSATGDTEAFF

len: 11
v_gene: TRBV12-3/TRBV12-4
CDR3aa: CASSSNSPLHF

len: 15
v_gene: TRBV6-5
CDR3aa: CASSYLLSGQETQYF

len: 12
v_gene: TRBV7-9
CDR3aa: CASRPQQDDYTF

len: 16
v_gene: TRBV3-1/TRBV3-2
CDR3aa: CASSQGGALLSTEAFF

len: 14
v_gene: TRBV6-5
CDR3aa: CAGRPYPTNEKLFF

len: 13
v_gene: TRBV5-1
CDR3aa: CASSFRGKSPLHF

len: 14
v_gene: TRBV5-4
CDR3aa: CASSFAGQNTEAFF

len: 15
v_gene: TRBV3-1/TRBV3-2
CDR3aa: CASSHGSPSGNTIYF

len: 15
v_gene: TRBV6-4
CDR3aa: CASSEFAGGNQPQHF

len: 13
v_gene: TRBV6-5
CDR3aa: CASRPPGKETQYF

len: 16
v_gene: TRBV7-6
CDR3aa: CASSLAMTGNNSPLHF

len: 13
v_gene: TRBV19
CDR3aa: CASNERGGAEAFF

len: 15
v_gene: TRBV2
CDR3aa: CASRNNGGLFEKLFF

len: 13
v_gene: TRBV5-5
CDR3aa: CASSLGDGYGYTF

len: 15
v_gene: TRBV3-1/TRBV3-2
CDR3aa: CASSHRTGVNEKLFF

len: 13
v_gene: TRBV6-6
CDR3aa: CASSYNRGTEAFF

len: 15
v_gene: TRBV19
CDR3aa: CASSIGRTDGNTIYF

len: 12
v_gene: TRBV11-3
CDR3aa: CASSFGGTDIYF

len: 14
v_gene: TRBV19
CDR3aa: CASQRGRNTGELFF

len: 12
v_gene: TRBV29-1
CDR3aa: CSAGTLGQPQHF

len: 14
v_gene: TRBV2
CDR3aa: CAGRLAGVTGELFF

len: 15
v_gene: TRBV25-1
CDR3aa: CASSLTGFSNSPLHF

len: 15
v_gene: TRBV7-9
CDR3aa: CASSPPAKLSYEQYF

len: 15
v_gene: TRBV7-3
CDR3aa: CASSVSGATYNEQFF

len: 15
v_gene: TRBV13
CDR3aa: CASSFEGAALYGYTF

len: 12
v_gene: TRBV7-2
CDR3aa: CASSRAGNTIYF

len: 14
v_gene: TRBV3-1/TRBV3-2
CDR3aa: CASSQDGGVYGYTF

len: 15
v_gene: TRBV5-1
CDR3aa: CASSASGGAGETQYF

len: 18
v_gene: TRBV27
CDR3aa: CASSLSLTSGLPYNEQFF

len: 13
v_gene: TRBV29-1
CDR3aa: CSVGRPGRNLNTF

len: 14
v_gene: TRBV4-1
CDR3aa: CASSPIVSSYEQYF

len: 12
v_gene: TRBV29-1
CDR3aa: CSVAKADTEAFF

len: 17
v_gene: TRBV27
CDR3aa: CASSSHSEGFGANVLTF

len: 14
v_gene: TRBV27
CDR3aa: CASKPTDYNSPLHF

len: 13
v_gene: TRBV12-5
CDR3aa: CASGLGNIYGYTF

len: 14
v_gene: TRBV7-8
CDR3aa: CASSFLQGAWGYTF

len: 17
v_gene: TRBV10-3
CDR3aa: CAISARTGAAVTDTQYF

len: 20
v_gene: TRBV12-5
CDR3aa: CASGLVTGTSGGSSYNEQFF

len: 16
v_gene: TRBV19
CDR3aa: CASSWGGQSYQETQYF

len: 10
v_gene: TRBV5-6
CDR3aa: CASGPRSQYF